A single sample gave rise to the 13 T cell receptor beta chains below, sequenced in a study of blood T cell repertoires in COVID-19. Clones were sequenced by immunoSEQ multiplex PCR, and TCRdb holds only the in-frame ones, with some missing. This sample has some 150,000 clones, with around 80% found just once. Sequencing was performed on peripheral blood. The receptors derive from a woman of 80 years or more with active or convalescent COVID-19.

This rearrangement joins TRBV5-5 to TRBJ2-1; 7 nucleotides align to TRBD1. Germline CDR1 and CDR2: SGHKS and YYEKEE (reference sequence). The CDR3 is 16 residues long. The V gene end was trimmed by 4 bases and the J gene end by 3 bases; junction bases not matched to a gene: 10. CDR3 amino acids: CASSPAVGQYYNEQFF. CDR3 nucleotide sequence: TGTGCCAGCAGCCCAGCCGTGGGACAGTACTACAATGAGCAGTTCTTC.

V and J are TRBV6-2 or TRBV6-3 and TRBJ2-1; 10 positions match TRBD2. Germline V gene lookup returns CDR1 MNHEY and CDR2 SVGEGT. After removal of 5 bases from V and 8 bases from J, the junction contained 6 bases not matched to a gene. There are 14 residues in the CDR3. As DNA, the CDR3 is TGTGCCAGCAGTCATGAGCGGGGGGGCGATGAGCAGTTCTTC. Its protein is CASSHERGGDEQFF.

This chain uses TRBV11-2 with TRBJ1-1, with 9 bases aligning to TRBD1. Germline values: CDR1 SGHAT, CDR2 FQNNGV. The junction had 8 bases not matched to a gene; V was cut back by 5 bases and J by 4 bases. This CDR3 spans 15 amino acids. The CDR3 nucleotides read TGTGCCAGCAGCCGCCACCGGGACAGGGCCACTGAAGCTTTCTTT. Translated, it gives CASSRHRDRATEAFF.

The rearrangement uses TRBV6-2 or TRBV6-3 and TRBJ1-6, with D possibly TRBD1 on 5 matching bases. Trimming left V 5 bases short and J 0 bases short, with 17 bases between. In germline, CDR1 is MNHEY, CDR2 SVGEGT. This CDR3 spans 18 amino acids. CDR3 sequence (DNA): TGTGCCAGCAGTCCCTTCCACAGGAAGAGCTCCTATAATTCACCCCTCCACTTT. Protein: CASSPFHRKSSYNSPLHF.

V usage is TRBV5-8 and J usage is TRBJ2-3; possible D gene TRBD2, 5 bases. V was trimmed by 4 bases and J by 3 bases, leaving 9 bases between them. This CDR3 has 13 residues. Germline loops: CDR1 SGHTS, CDR2 YDEGEE. The CDR3 reads CASSLRGTDTQYF. Here the CDR3 DNA reads TGTGCCAGCAGCCTACGAGGGACAGATACGCAGTATTTT.

V is TRBV13 and J is TRBJ2-7; TRBD2 might be the D (6 bases). The CDR3 contains 13 residues. Trimming left V 3 bases short and J 2 bases short, with 8 bases between. CDR1 is PRHDT and CDR2 is FYEKMQ in the germline V gene (reference sequence). The CDR3 protein is CASSFTGAYEQYF. The DNA for the CDR3 is TGTGCCAGCAGCTTTACGGGGGCCTACGAGCAGTACTTC.

The chain has TRBV3-1 (or the pseudogene TRBV3-2) and TRBJ2-5, with 10 nucleotides matching TRBD2. V lost 0 bases to trimming and J lost 2 bases; unmatched junction nucleotides: 3. The CDR3 runs to 16 residues. The germline V gene has CDR1 LGHDT and CDR2 YNNKEL (reference sequence). The chain's CDR3 is CASSQDPAGGQETQYF. For the CDR3, the DNA is TGTGCCAGCAGCCAAGATCCAGCGGGGGGGCAAGAGACCCAGTACTTC.

The V gene is TRBV19, the J gene TRBJ1-1; no definite D call. Trimming cost V 6 bases and J 4 bases, with 21 bases left between them. CDR1 LNHDA and CDR2 SQIVND come from the germline V gene (reference sequence). The CDR3 is 16 amino acids. CDR3 DNA: TGTGCCAGTAGCCTTCTATTGACGGGGAAGACCACTGAAGCTTTCTTT. Translating it yields CASSLLLTGKTTEAFF.

The gene calls are TRBV5-6 and TRBJ2-1; maybe TRBD1 (6 bases). V was clipped by 4 bases and J by 3 bases, with 26 bases between them. CDR1 SGHDT and CDR2 YYEEEE come from the germline V gene. The CDR3 extends over 19 amino acids. CDR3 in DNA: TGTGCCAGCAGCCGAAGTAAAACAGGGAACGCGCTCAGCTACAATGAGCAGTTCTTC. This codes for CASSRSKTGNALSYNEQFF.

The rearrangement links TRBV19 to TRBJ1-3; D call uncertain. V lost 7 bases and J lost 0, with 7 bases in between. This CDR3 is built from 13 residues. Germline loops: CDR1 LNHDA, CDR2 SQIVND (reference sequence). For the CDR3, the DNA is TGTGCCAGTACCCAGGTCTCTGGAAACACCATATATTTT. This codes for CASTQVSGNTIYF.

The chain joins TRBV6-2 or TRBV6-3 to TRBJ1-2; TRBD1 agrees at 12 bases. The CDR3 is made up of 15 amino acids. Germline CDR1 and CDR2: MNHEY and SVGEGT. The junction had 4 bases not matched to a gene; V was cut back by 5 bases and J by 3 bases. The CDR3 sequence is CASSIGTGGDYGYTF. CDR3 DNA sequence: TGTGCCAGCAGTATCGGGACAGGGGGCGACTATGGCTACACCTTC.

The CDR3 sequence is CASSSRGATQYF. CDR3 coding DNA: TGTGCCAGCAGTAGCCGGGGGGCTACGCAGTATTTT. The chain uses TRBV6-5 and TRBJ2-3, with a weak D call TRBD2 (7 bases). The V gene lost 5 bases and the J gene lost 8 bases, with 11 bases spanning the gap. CDR1 MNHEY and CDR2 SVGAGI come from the germline V gene. The CDR3 extends over 12 amino acids.

V usage is TRBV30 and J usage is TRBJ2-1, with a weak D call TRBD1 (5 bases). CDR1 is GTSNPN, CDR2 SVGIG, per germline (reference sequence). CDR3 size: 15 residues. Between the trimmed V and J ends, which lost 0 bases and 0 bases, there was a span of 9 bases. The CDR3 sequence: CAWSVAGYSYNEQFF. For the CDR3, the DNA is TGTGCCTGGAGTGTAGCAGGGTACTCCTACAATGAGCAGTTCTTC.